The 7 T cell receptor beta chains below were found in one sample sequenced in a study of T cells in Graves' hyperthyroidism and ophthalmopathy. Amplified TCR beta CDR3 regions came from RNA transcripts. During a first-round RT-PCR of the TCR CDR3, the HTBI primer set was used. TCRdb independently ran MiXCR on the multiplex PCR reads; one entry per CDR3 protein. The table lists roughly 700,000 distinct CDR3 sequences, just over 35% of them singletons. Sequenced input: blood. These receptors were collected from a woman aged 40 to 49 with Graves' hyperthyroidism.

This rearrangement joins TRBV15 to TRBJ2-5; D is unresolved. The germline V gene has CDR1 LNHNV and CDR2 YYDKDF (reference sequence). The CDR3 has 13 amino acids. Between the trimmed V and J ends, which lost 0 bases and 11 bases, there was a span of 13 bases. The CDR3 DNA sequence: TGTGCCACCAGCAGAGATTACACAGATACGCAGTACTTC. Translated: CATSRDYTDTQYF.

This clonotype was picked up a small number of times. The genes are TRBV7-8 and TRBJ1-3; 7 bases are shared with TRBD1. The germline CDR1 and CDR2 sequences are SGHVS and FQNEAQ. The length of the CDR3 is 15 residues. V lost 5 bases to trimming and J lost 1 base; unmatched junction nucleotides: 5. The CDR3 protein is CASSPGTVSGNTIYF. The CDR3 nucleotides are TGTGCCAGCAGCCCCGGGACAGTTTCTGGAAACACCATATATTTT. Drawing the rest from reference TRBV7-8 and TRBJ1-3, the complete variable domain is GAGVSQSPRYKVAKRGQDVALRCDPISGHVSLFWYQQALGQGPEFLTYFQNEAQLDKSGLPSDRFFAERPEGSVSTLKIQRTQQEDSAVYLCASSPGTVSGNTIYFGEGSWLTVV.

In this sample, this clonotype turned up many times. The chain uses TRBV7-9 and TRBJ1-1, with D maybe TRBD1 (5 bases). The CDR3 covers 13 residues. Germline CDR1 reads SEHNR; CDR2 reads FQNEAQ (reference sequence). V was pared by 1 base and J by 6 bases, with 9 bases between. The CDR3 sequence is CASSLGQGPEAFF. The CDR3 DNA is TGTGCCAGCAGCTTAGGCCAGGGACCTGAAGCTTTCTTT. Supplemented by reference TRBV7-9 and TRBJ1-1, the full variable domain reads DTGVSQNPRHKITKRGQNVTFRCDPISEHNRLYWYRQTLGQGPEFLTYFQNEAQLEKSRLLSDRFSAERPKGSFSTLEIQRTEQGDSAMYLCASSLGQGPEAFFGQGTRLTVV.

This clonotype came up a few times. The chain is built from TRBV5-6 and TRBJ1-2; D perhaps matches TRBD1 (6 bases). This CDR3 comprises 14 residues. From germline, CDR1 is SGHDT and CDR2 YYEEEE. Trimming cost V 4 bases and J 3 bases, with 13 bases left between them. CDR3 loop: CASSAGQTYYGYTF. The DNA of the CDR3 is TGTGCCAGCAGCGCCGGACAGACCTACTATGGCTACACCTTC.

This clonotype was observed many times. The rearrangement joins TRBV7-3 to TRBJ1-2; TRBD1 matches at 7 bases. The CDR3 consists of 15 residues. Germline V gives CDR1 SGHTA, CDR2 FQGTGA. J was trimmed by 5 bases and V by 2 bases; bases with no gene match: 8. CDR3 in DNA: TGTGCCAGCAGCTTATCGTCAGGGGGTGGTTATGGCTACACCTTC. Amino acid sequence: CASSLSSGGGYGYTF. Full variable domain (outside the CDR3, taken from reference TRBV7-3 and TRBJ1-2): GAGVSQTPSNKVTEKGKYVELRCDPISGHTALYWYRQSLGQGPEFLIYFQGTGAADDSGLPNDRFFAVRPEGSVSTLKIQRTERGDSAVYLCASSLSSGGGYGYTFGSGTRLTVV.

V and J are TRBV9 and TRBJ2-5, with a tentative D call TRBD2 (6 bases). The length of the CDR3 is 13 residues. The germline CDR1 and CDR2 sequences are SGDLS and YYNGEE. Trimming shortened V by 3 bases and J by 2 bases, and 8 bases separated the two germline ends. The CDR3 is CASSGGMQETQYF. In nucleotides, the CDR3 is TGTGCCAGCAGCGGCGGGATGCAAGAGACCCAGTACTTC. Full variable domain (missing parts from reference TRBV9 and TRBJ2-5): DSGVTQTPKHLITATGQRVTLRCSPRSGDLSVYWYQQSLDQGLQFLIQYYNGEERAKGNILERFSAQQFPDLHSELNLSSLELGDSALYFCASSGGMQETQYFGPGTRLLVL.

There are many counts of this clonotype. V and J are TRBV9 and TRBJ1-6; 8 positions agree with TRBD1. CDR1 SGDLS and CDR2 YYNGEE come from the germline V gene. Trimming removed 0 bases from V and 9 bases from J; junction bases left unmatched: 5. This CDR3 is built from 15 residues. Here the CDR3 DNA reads TGTGCCAGCAGCGTAGATCCGGACAGGGCTTCACCCCTCCACTTT. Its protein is CASSVDPDRASPLHF.